The clone carrying this T cell receptor beta chain was observed many times. This sample was taken from a study of Graves' ophthalmopathy and Graves' hyperthyroidism. About the study: Peripheral blood collection took place at initial diagnosis, before any treatment.

Researchers took RNA transcripts and amplified TCR beta CDR3 regions from them. Second-round multiplex PCR followed a first-round RT-PCR using HTBI primers. TCRdb called the multiplex PCR reads again in MiXCR, with one record for every CDR3 protein. In the table there are just over 600,000 distinct CDR3 sequences, roughly 20% of which are singletons. The V end lost 3 bases, the J end lost 3 bases, and 9 bases lay between the germline ends. CDR3 length: 13 residues. PBMCs stemmed from around 10 ml of fresh peripheral blood. The chain recombines TRBV12-3 or TRBV12-4 with TRBJ2-7; D unclear. This TCR derives from a young woman with stable Graves' hyperthyroidism. Some clones in this sample may be carry-over from other donors' samples. Sequenced: peripheral blood. The CDR3 sequence is CASSFQIFYEQYF. The CDR3 DNA follows: TGTGCCAGCAGTTTTCAGATCTTCTACGAGCAGTACTTC.